This T cell receptor (beta chain) appears in the sequencing data of a study of T cell repertoires in ileal Crohn's disease. Concerning this clone itself: As yet, its antigen is unknown.

The assay was immunoSEQ multiplex PCR, and TCRdb's table has in-frame clones only and misses some. The table lists tens of thousands of clones, 80% of them singletons. The CDR3 spans 17 residues. CDR1 and CDR2 from the germline V gene are MDHEN and SYDVKM. The V and J ends lost 0 bases and 0 bases respectively, with 12 bases between them. Study-wide findings and caveats: Mucosal expansions were suggested to be mainly CD8 T cells.

The chain employs TRBV28 and TRBJ1-5, with a possible D match to TRBD1 (5 bases). Sequenced sample: ileal tissue. This sequence was found in an adult with Crohn's disease. CDR3 sequence (DNA): TGTGCCAGCAGTTTATGGTCAGGGTGGTCTAGCAATCAGCCCCAGCATTTT. This encodes CASSLWSGWSSNQPQHF.